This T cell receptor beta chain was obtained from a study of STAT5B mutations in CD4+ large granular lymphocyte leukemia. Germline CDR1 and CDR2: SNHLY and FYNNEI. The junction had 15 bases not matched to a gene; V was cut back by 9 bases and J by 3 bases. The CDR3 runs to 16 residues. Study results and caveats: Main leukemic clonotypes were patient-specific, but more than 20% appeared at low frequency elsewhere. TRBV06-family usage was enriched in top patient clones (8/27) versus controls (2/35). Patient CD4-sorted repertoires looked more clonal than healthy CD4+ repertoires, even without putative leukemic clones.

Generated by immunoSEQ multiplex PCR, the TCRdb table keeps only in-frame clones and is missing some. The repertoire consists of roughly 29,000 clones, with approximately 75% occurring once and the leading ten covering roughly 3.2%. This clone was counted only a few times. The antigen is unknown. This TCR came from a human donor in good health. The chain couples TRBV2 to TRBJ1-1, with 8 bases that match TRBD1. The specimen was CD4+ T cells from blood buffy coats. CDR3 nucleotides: TGTGCCAGTTCCCCCGATCTGGACAGGGCCCACACTGAAGCTTTCTTT. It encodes CASSPDLDRAHTEAFF.